This T cell receptor beta chain was captured in a study of graft-versus-host responses after intestinal transplantation. At the level of the study: Each recipient received a multivisceral, liver-intestinal, or isolated intestinal graft. The recipients all started with anti-thymocyte globulin induction and then took tacrolimus and steroids for approximately 3 years. General study points: GvH clones turned up in recipient marrow; some had shown up first in ileum or blood. Those patients showing graft-donor T cell macrochimerism displayed high graft-versus-host to host-versus-graft clonal ratios in allografts.

For this clone: Antigen specificity is unknown.

Assay used: immunoSEQ multiplex PCR; TCRdb lists only in-frame clones, some missing. This sample has 11,000 to 15,000 clones, with around 74% found just once. This CDR3 is built from 14 residues. The germline gives CDR1 SGHRS, CDR2 YFSETQ. The V end was cut by 5 bases, the J end by 1 base, with 13 bases between. Lamina propria and intraepithelial lymphocytes were released by processing graft tissue. The chain links TRBV5-1 to TRBJ2-7; the D is unclear. The clonotype comes from a human patient who received an intestinal transplant, so some T cells may come from the graft donor. The source was ileum tissue, collected 16 days after intestinal transplant. The CDR3 spells CASSSASPSYEQYF. CDR3 nucleotide sequence: TGCGCCAGCAGTAGTGCGAGCCCTTCCTACGAGCAGTACTTC.